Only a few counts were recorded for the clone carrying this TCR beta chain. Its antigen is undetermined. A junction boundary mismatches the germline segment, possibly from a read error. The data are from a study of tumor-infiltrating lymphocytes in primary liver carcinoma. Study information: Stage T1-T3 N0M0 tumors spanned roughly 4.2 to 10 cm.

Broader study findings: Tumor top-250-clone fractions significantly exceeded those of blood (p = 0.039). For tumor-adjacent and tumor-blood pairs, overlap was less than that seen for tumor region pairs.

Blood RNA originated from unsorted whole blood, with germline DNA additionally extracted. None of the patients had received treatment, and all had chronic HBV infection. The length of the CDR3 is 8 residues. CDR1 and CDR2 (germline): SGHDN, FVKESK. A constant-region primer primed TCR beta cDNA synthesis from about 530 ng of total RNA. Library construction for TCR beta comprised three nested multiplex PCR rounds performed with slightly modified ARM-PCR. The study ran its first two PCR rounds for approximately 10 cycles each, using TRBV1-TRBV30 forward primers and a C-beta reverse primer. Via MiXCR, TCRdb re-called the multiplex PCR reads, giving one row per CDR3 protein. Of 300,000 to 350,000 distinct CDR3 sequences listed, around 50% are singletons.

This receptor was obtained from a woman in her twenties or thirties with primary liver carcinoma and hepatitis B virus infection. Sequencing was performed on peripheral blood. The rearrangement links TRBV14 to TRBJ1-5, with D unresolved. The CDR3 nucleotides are TGTGCCAGCAGCGAAACATCCTTT. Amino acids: CASSETSF.